This TCR beta chain was identified during a study of blood T cell repertoires in COVID-19. Recruits, aged 18 to 89 years, lived in 20 to 30 US areas. The V segment lost 5 bases and the J segment 5 bases; nucleotides outside the gene matches: 3. The CDR3 runs to 15 residues. CDR1 and CDR2 (germline): SGHAT, FQNNGV. Authors' analysis steps: From reference gene primer amplification, estimates of nucleated cell counts were derived. Here immunoSEQ multiplex PCR was the method, and the copy in TCRdb shows in-frame clones only, minus some. V, J and clone size are taken as reported in that table, and D and trimming were inferred from the DNA itself. The sample comprises 220,000 or so clones, about four fifths of which are singletons, and roughly 1.3% rests with the top ten.

The chain joins TRBV11-2 to TRBJ2-1; TRBD2 matches 13 bases. This TCR derives from a woman aged 35 to 49 with acute COVID-19. Material: PBMCs or T cells enriched from blood (not recorded which). This chain's CDR3 is CASSQLAGGNNEQFF. In nucleotides, the CDR3 is TGTGCCAGCAGCCAACTAGCGGGAGGGAACAATGAGCAGTTCTTC.